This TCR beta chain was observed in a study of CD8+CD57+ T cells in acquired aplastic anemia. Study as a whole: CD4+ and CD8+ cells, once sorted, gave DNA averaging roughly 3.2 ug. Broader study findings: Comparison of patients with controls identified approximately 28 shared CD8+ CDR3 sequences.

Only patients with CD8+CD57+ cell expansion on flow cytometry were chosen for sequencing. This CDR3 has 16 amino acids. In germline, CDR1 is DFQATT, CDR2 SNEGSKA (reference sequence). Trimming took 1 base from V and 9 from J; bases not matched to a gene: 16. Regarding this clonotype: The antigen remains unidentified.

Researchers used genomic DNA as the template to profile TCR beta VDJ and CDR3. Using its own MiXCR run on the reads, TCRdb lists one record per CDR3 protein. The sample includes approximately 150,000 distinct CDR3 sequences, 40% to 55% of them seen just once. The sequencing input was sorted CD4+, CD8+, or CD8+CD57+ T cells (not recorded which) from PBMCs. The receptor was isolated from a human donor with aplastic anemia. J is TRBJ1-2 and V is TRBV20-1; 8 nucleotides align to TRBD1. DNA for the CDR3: TGCAGTGCTAGAGGCGGACAGGGCGCCGATGGGGATAGCTACACCTTC. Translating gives CSARGGQGADGDSYTF.